This T cell receptor beta chain was observed in a study of blood T cells in healthy people across ages. Primers used in a second PCR of roughly 6 to 12 cycles were a sample-barcoded 5' primer and a J-beta primer mix. A 12-random-nucleotide template-switch adaptor tagged each cDNA molecule. MiXCR, applied by TCRdb to the 5' RACE reads, yields one record per CDR3 protein. The sample yields 1.5 million to 1.8 million distinct CDR3 sequences, about 42% seen once. Remarks on this clonotype: Its antigen is as yet unknown.

CDR3 length equals 14 residues. Germline V CDR1 and CDR2: ENHRY, SYGVKD. Whole-study findings and limits: The authors considered diversity estimates from one million T cells to be underestimates.

This sequence was found in a woman aged 18-30 years in good health. The chain is built from TRBV10-3 and TRBJ2-4; D perhaps matches TRBD2 (6 bases). The end of the DNA fits TRBJ2-7 better, so the J call may be wrong. The source material was blood. The CDR3 reads CATHGKEGWREQYF. The CDR3 DNA reads as TGTGCCACCCATGGAAAGGAGGGGTGGCGCGAGCAGTACTTC.